What follows is one T cell receptor beta chain and its context. RNA totalling about 0.5 to 1 ug underwent reverse transcription with random hexamers. TCRdb itself ran the immunoSEQ multiplex PCR reads through MiXCR, one entry per CDR3 protein. The sample has about 120,000 distinct CDR3 sequences, 80% to 95% seen once. CD8+ and CD4+ blood T cells underwent TCR beta sequencing. This entry belongs to a study of CD8 T cells in Susac syndrome. The clonotype was recovered from a human donor in good health. The sample comprised CD4+ T cells from PBMCs.

CDR3 in amino acids: CAISGYRTSGMTNEQFF. Here the CDR3 DNA reads TGTGCCATCAGTGGTTATAGGACTAGCGGGATGACGAATGAGCAGTTCTTC. This chain links TRBV10-3 with TRBJ2-1; 12 bases line up with TRBD2. The junction had 11 bases not matched to a gene; V was cut back by 4 bases and J by 7 bases. Looked up from germline, CDR1 is ENHRY and CDR2 is SYGVKD. This CDR3 contains 17 residues.